The rows below give T cell receptor beta chains drawn from one sample of a study of blood T cell repertoires in COVID-19. Only in-frame clones appear in the TCRdb table, and some are missing; sequencing was by immunoSEQ multiplex PCR. The sample lists roughly 70,000 clones, approximately 89% seen once, with approximately 10% in the top ten. The specimen sequenced was peripheral blood. These TCRs come from a man aged 80 or over with acute or convalescent COVID-19. Each CDR3 is given with its conserved first and last residue. The D gene is left open where the match is weak. Only some rows state a clone size, as once, few, many or a class for expanded clones.

TRBV30,.,TRBJ1-5,.,TGTGCCTGGAGCTACAGGGTGGGGAGCAATCAGCCCCAGCATTTT,CAWSYRVGSNQPQHF
TRBV11-2,.,TRBJ2-3,TRBD2,TGTGCCAGCAGCTTAGAGCCCACTGGCGGGGGATCCACAGATACGCAGTATTTT,CASSLEPTGGGSTDTQYF
TRBV12-3/TRBV12-4,.,TRBJ2-3,.,TGTGCCAGCACCGGGGACAACACAGATACGCAGTATTTT,CASTGDNTDTQYF
TRBV30,.,TRBJ2-7,TRBD1,TGTGCCTGGAGGTACCCGGGACAGTCTTCCTACGAGCAGTACTTC,CAWRYPGQSSYEQYF
TRBV11-2,.,TRBJ2-3,.,TGTGCCAGCAGCCTGTCCTCAGATACGCAGTATTTT,CASSLSSDTQYF
TRBV6-6,once,TRBJ1-2,.,TGTGCCAGCAGTTACTCGGGTGGGAGGACCTATGGCTACACCTTC,CASSYSGGRTYGYTF
TRBV27,.,TRBJ2-7,.,TGTGCCAGCAGTTCGTGGACAGGGAGGGACGAGCAGTACTTC,CASSSWTGRDEQYF
TRBV27,.,TRBJ1-1,.,TGTGCCAGCAGTTACAGGGTAGGGAACACTGAAGCTTTCTTT,CASSYRVGNTEAFF
TRBV6-5,.,TRBJ1-6,TRBD1,TGTGCCAGCAGTTTGGGACAGGTGGATTCACCCCTCCACTTT,CASSLGQVDSPLHF
TRBV2,.,TRBJ2-3,TRBD2,TGTGCCAGCAGTGCGGGACTAGCACCAGATACGCAGTATTTT,CASSAGLAPDTQYF
TRBV12-3/TRBV12-4,.,TRBJ2-7,.,TGTGCCAGCAGTTCATTCCCCTACGAGCAGTACTTC,CASSSFPYEQYF
TRBV6-5,.,TRBJ1-1,TRBD1,TGTGCCAGCAGCAGGACAGGCACTGAAGCTTTCTTT,CASSRTGTEAFF
TRBV24-1,.,TRBJ2-3,.,TGTGCCACCAGTGGCAGGGGAGGGTCGATCCCAGATACGCAGTATTTT,CATSGRGGSIPDTQYF
TRBV5-1,.,TRBJ2-5,TRBD1,TGCGCCAGCAGCAAATCGACAGGGGGCGTAGAGACCCAGTACTTC,CASSKSTGGVETQYF
TRBV9,.,TRBJ2-7,.,TGTGCCAGCAGCGTAGTGGAGGGAAGGTGGGACGAGCAGTACTTC,CASSVVEGRWDEQYF
TRBV18,.,TRBJ1-6,TRBD1,TGTGCCAGCTCACTACGAGGGGGCGATTGGGATTCACCCCTCCACTTT,CASSLRGGDWDSPLHF
TRBV12-3/TRBV12-4,.,TRBJ1-6,.,TGTGCCAGCAGTTTAGCGGAGAATTCACCCCCCCACTTT,CASSLAENSPPHF
TRBV20-1,.,TRBJ1-2,TRBD1,TGCAGTGCTAGTCCCGGACAGGGGATAAACTATGGCTACACCTTC,CSASPGQGINYGYTF
TRBV5-1,.,TRBJ2-1,.,TGCGCCAGCAGCTTGGGACTATCTAGCGATGAGCAGTTCTTC,CASSLGLSSDEQFF
TRBV20-1,.,TRBJ2-7,.,TGCAGTGCCGAGACAGTCCACGAGCAGTACTTC,CSAETVHEQYF
TRBV5-1,.,TRBJ1-2,.,TGCGCCAGCAGCGCCGGTCTCATAAATGGCTACACCTTC,CASSAGLINGYTF
TRBV7-9,.,TRBJ1-2,TRBD1,TGTGCCAGCAGCCGAGGGGGGACAGGGCGGAACTATGGCTACACCTTC,CASSRGGTGRNYGYTF
TRBV5-1,.,TRBJ2-2,.,TGCGCCAGCAGCTTCCTACAGGGAGACAGTGCGAACACCGGGGAGCTGTTTTTT,CASSFLQGDSANTGELFF
TRBV19,.,TRBJ2-2,.,TGTGCCAGTAGTGGAGGGTTATACGCCGGGGAGCTGTTTTTT,CASSGGLYAGELFF
TRBV30,.,TRBJ1-2,.,TGTGCCTGGACCAGGGGACCCAACTATGGCTACACCTTC,CAWTRGPNYGYTF
TRBV5-1,few,TRBJ1-6,.,TGCGCCAGCAGCTTGGAATCAGGGAAGTCACCCCTCCACTTT,CASSLESGKSPLHF
TRBV11-3,.,TRBJ2-3,.,TGTGCCAGCAGCTTACGAGGAGGGAAAACAGATACGCAGTATTTT,CASSLRGGKTDTQYF
TRBV2,.,TRBJ2-7,.,TGTGCCAGCAGTGATGATTGGCGCAGGGAGCAGTACTTC,CASSDDWRREQYF
TRBV5-4,.,TRBJ1-6,TRBD1,TGTGCCAGCAGCATACAGGGGGGCGGTTCACCCCTCCACTTT,CASSIQGGGSPLHF
TRBV30,.,TRBJ1-6,.,TGTGCCTGGAGTATTCCAGGGCCCTATAATTCACCCCTCCACTTT,CAWSIPGPYNSPLHF
TRBV27,.,TRBJ1-1,.,TGTGCCAGCAGTCTGGGGGGGAACACTGAAGCTTTCTTT,CASSLGGNTEAFF
TRBV7-8,.,TRBJ1-5,TRBD1,TGTGCCAGCACCAGAGACAGGGGGAGGGCAAACAATCAGCCCCAGCATTTT,CASTRDRGRANNQPQHF
TRBV19,.,TRBJ1-2,.,TGTGCCAGCCACGACAGCTTATTATATGGCTACACCTTC,CASHDSLLYGYTF